Below, 12 T cell receptor beta chains from the same sample are listed, as sequenced in a study of blood T cell repertoires in COVID-19. Repertoires were generated with immunoSEQ multiplex PCR, while TCRdb's copy carries only in-frame clones and drops some. Of about 330,000 clones detected, about 86% appear once; the ten largest clones hold around 1.2%. Sequencing used peripheral blood. These receptors originate from a woman aged 50 to 60 with acute or convalescent COVID-19.

This clone was seen a single time. The identical CDR3 is also encoded by other nucleotide sequences in the sample. This chain connects TRBV20-1 to TRBJ1-1; D gene uncertain. The germline CDR1 and CDR2 sequences are DFQATT and SNEGSKA (reference sequence). Trimming took off 6 bases at V and 1 base at J, with 6 bases between the two ends. The CDR3 totals 11 residues. CDR3 bases: TGCAGTGCCTCGAGGAACACTGAAGCTTTCTTT. It specifies CSASRNTEAFF.

V and J are TRBV27 and TRBJ1-1; D ambiguous. Germline assignment: CDR1 MNHEY and CDR2 SMNVEV (reference sequence). The CDR3 runs to 12 residues. V lost 6 bases and J 4 bases, leaving 9 bases between the germline ends. The CDR3 is CASSAPGTEAFF. The DNA of the CDR3 is TGTGCCAGCAGCGCACCCGGCACTGAAGCTTTCTTT.

V is TRBV5-5 and J is TRBJ1-2; 7 positions agree with TRBD1. Germline V gene lookup returns CDR1 SGHKS and CDR2 YYEKEE (reference sequence). The CDR3 sequence is 13 residues long. The trim removed 4 bases at V and 8 bases at J, leaving 8 bases unmatched. The CDR3 DNA reads as TGTGCCAGCAGCAGCACAGGGGCGACGGGCTACACCTTC. It specifies CASSSTGATGYTF.

This chain connects TRBV18 to TRBJ1-5; D perhaps matches TRBD1 (6 bases). CDR3 length equals 15 residues. V was trimmed by 3 bases and J by 2 bases, leaving 11 bases between them. Germline assignment: CDR1 KGHSH and CDR2 LQKENI. The CDR3 region is CASSPNGQRNQPQHF. DNA of the CDR3: TGTGCCAGCTCACCCAACGGACAGCGCAATCAGCCCCAGCATTTT.

V usage is TRBV2 and J usage is TRBJ1-1; no clear D gene. V was trimmed by 4 bases and J by 4 bases, leaving 10 bases between them. The CDR3 is made up of 13 amino acids. In germline, CDR1 is SNHLY, CDR2 FYNNEI. CDR3 sequence (DNA): TGTGCCAGCAGTGGTCCGCGGGGCACTGAAGCTTTCTTT. This codes for CASSGPRGTEAFF.

The chain employs TRBV7-2 and TRBJ2-5; TRBD2 aligns across 13 bases. V trimming: 8 bases; J trimming: 9 bases; junction bases outside the gene matches: 6. The CDR3 is 13 residues long. Per the germline V gene, CDR1 is SGHTA and CDR2 is FQGNSA. CDR3 bases: TGTGCCAGCGGGGGCGGGACTAGCGGGGCCCAGTACTTC. Translating gives CASGGGTSGAQYF. Looking up the rest from reference TRBV7-2 and TRBJ2-5 gives the full variable domain: GAGVSQSPSNKVTEKGKDVELRCDPISGHTALYWYRQSLGQGLEFLIYFQGNSAPDKSGLPSDRFSAERTGGSVSTLTIQRTQQEDSAVYLCASGGGTSGAQYFGPGTRLLVL.

V usage is TRBV2 and J usage is TRBJ1-1; D not resolved. CDR1 and CDR2 from the germline V gene are SNHLY and FYNNEI. The CDR3 sequence is 12 residues long. V lost 3 bases, J lost 8 bases, and 10 bases lay in between. CDR3 sequence: CASSDDSPEAFF. In DNA form, the CDR3 reads TGTGCCAGCAGTGATGACTCCCCAGAAGCTTTCTTT.

Concerning this clone itself: Other DNA sequences in the same sample also yield this CDR3. The rearrangement uses TRBV20-1 and TRBJ1-1; no reliable D call. V gave up 3 bases and J gave up 1 base, with 6 bases separating them. The V gene's germline CDR1 is DFQATT and CDR2 SNEGSKA (reference sequence). CDR3 length equals 12 residues. The CDR3 bases are TGCAGTGCTAGTCCGGGGAACACTGAAGCTTTCTTT. As protein: CSASPGNTEAFF.

The CDR3 bases are TGTGCCAGCAGCTTAGGAGGTCTGAACACTGAAGCTTTCTTT. Amino acid sequence: CASSLGGLNTEAFF. The genes are TRBV7-9 and TRBJ1-1; D ambiguous. Trimming removed 1 base from V and 0 bases from J, with 6 bases in between. The CDR3 contains 14 residues. The V gene's germline CDR1 is SEHNR and CDR2 FQNEAQ (reference sequence).

This clone was observed a single time. The chain has TRBV28 and TRBJ1-5; 7 bases line up with TRBD1. CDR3 size: 14 residues. Germline-derived CDR1 and CDR2 are MDHEN and SYDVKM. The J segment lost 3 bases and the V segment lost 10 bases, leaving 9 bases of the junction unmatched. This CDR3 is CATHRGDVNQPQHF. CDR3 nucleotide sequence: TGTGCCACCCACAGGGGAGATGTCAATCAGCCCCAGCATTTT.

The genes are TRBV6-5 and TRBJ1-5; no clear D gene. Trimming left V 10 bases short and J 7 bases short, with 17 bases between. Germline V gene sequence: CDR1 MNHEY, CDR2 SVGAGI. The CDR3 consists of 13 residues. The CDR3 bases are TGTGCCACCAAGGACCGGGATGTCCAGCCCCAGCATTTT. It yields the protein CATKDRDVQPQHF.

The chain couples TRBV3-1 (or the pseudogene TRBV3-2) to TRBJ1-4; D is uncertain. This CDR3 spans 15 amino acids. Trimming removed 0 bases from V and 8 bases from J, with 13 bases in between. CDR1 is LGHDT and CDR2 is YNNKEL in the germline V gene (reference sequence). The CDR3 protein is CASSQDGAGREKLFF. In DNA form, the CDR3 reads TGTGCCAGCAGCCAAGATGGTGCGGGCCGAGAAAAACTGTTTTTT.